One and the same sample provided the 7 T cell receptor beta chains below, sequenced in a study of T cell repertoires in cytomegalovirus infection. Each CDR3 protein is one row after TCRdb ran MiXCR on the reads. In the table there are fewer than 150,000 distinct CDR3 sequences, about 30% of which are singletons. Their recognized antigens are unknown. Sequencing used CD8+ T cells from cultured PBMCs, obtained from culture after CMV antigen stimulation. These receptors came from a human donor in good health (CMV status not recorded). Some clones in this sample may be carry-over from other donors' samples.

This chain uses TRBV7-9 with TRBJ2-7; no reliable D call. The germline CDR1 and CDR2 sequences are SEHNR and FQNEAQ (reference sequence). V was clipped by 1 base and J by 12 bases, with 7 bases between them. The CDR3 runs 10 residues. For the CDR3, the DNA is TGTGCCAGCAGCTTAGGGACCCTGTACTTC. It translates to CASSLGTLYF.

This clonotype has just a few counts. This chain joins TRBV24-1 and TRBJ1-5; TRBD1 might be the D (5 bases). CDR1 and CDR2 from the germline V gene are KGHDR and SFDVKD. The CDR3 consists of 15 residues. Deletions cut 4 bases from V and 2 bases from J, with 11 bases between. This CDR3 is CATSDPRVGNQPQHF. The CDR3, as DNA: TGTGCCACCAGTGACCCCAGGGTGGGCAATCAGCCCCAGCATTTT.

This rearrangement joins TRBV25-1 to TRBJ2-4; D gene uncertain. The CDR3 spans 11 residues. Germline V lookup: CDR1 MGHDK, CDR2 SYGVNS. Trimming took 3 bases from V and 9 from J, leaving 6 bases between them. DNA for the CDR3: TGTGCCAGCAGTGATGTCGCCATTCAGTACTTC. As protein: CASSDVAIQYF.

The J gene is TRBJ2-1, the V gene TRBV20-1; D is uncertain. Germline V gene lookup returns CDR1 DFQATT and CDR2 SNEGSKA (reference sequence). V lost 3 bases to trimming and J lost 5 bases, with 11 bases between them. CDR3 length equals 13 residues. The chain's CDR3 is CSARPGLNNEQFF. In nucleotides, the CDR3 is TGCAGTGCTAGGCCTGGGTTGAACAATGAGCAGTTCTTC.

CDR3: CATQDRDSNQPQHF. As DNA, the CDR3 is TGTGCCACCCAAGACAGGGATAGCAATCAGCCCCAGCATTTT. The V call is TRBV19, the J call TRBJ1-5, with 7 bases that match TRBD1. Germline CDR1 reads LNHDA; CDR2 reads SQIVND (reference sequence). CDR3 size: 14 residues. The V and J ends lost 10 bases and 0 bases, in that order; junction bases with no gene match: 6.

The chain uses TRBV7-9 and TRBJ2-2; 7 positions agree with TRBD1. The J segment lost 0 bases and the V segment lost 6 bases, leaving 7 bases of the junction unmatched. The length of the CDR3 is 16 residues. The V gene's germline CDR1 is SEHNR and CDR2 FQNEAQ (reference sequence). CDR3 coding DNA: TGTGCCAGCAGTGTGACAGGGACATCGAACACCGGGGAGCTGTTTTTT. It encodes CASSVTGTSNTGELFF. Filled out from reference TRBV7-9 and TRBJ2-2, the complete variable domain reads DTGVSQNPRHKITKRGQNVTFRCDPISEHNRLYWYRQTLGQGPEFLTYFQNEAQLEKSRLLSDRFSAERPKGSFSTLEIQRTEQGDSAMYLCASSVTGTSNTGELFFGEGSRLTVL.

V usage is TRBV6-2 or TRBV6-3 and J usage is TRBJ2-1; D unclear. CDR1 is MNHEY, CDR2 SVGEGT, per germline. V gave up 6 bases and J gave up 4 bases, with 10 bases separating them. The CDR3 runs 13 residues. The CDR3 loop reads CASRESEYNEQFF. In DNA form, the CDR3 reads TGTGCCAGCAGGGAAAGTGAATACAATGAGCAGTTCTTC.